This T cell receptor (beta chain) originates from a study of beta chain features in type 1 diabetes. Overall study context: Cell yields, age and gender were similar between patients and healthy donors.

A note on this clone: The antigen remains unidentified.

Expressed TCRB transcripts were sequenced, since all the RNA that had been isolated was reverse transcribed. The table came from immunoSEQ multiplex PCR; TCRdb's copy has only in-frame clones and leaves some out. Of 200,000 to 250,000 clones in the sample, about a tenth were seen once. Points from the study as a whole: TCRB CDR3s were moderately but significantly shorter in Type 1 diabetes patients in all four CD4+ subsets. Compared to healthy donors, patients appeared to have naive, central memory and Treg TCRB repertoires that were more alike.

The CDR3 runs 14 residues. V shed 5 bases, J shed 7 bases, and the junction held 13 bases outside the gene matches. Germline CDR1 SQVTM, CDR2 ANQGSEA. Without exception, sorted populations had purity beyond 98%. The sequence derives from a man aged 18 to 29 in good health. The chain joins TRBV29-1 to TRBJ1-1; 7 bases agree with TRBD1. Source material: central memory CD4+ T cells from blood. The CDR3 protein is CSVKSSWDSFEAFF. The CDR3 coding sequence is TGCAGCGTTAAATCGTCCTGGGACAGCTTTGAAGCTTTCTTT.